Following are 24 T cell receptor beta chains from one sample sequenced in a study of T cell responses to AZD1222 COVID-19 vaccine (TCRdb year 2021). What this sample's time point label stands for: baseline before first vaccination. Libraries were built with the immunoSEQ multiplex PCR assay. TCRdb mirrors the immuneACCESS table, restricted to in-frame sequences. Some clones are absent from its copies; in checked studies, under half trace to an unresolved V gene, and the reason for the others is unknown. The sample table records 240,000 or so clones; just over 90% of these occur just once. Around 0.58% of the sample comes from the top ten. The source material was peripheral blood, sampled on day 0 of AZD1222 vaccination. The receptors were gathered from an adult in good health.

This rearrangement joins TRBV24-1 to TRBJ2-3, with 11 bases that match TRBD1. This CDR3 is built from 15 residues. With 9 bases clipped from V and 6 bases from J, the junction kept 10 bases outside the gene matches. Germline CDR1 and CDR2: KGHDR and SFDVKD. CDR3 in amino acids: CATGNLDRGPDTQYF. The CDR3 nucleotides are TGTGCCACCGGAAACCTGGACAGGGGGCCCGATACGCAGTATTTT.

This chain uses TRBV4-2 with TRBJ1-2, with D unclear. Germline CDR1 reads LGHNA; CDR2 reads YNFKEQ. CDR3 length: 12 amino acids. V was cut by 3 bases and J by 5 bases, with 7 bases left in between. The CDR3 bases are TGTGCCAGCAGCCACGAGGGTTATGGCTACACCTTC. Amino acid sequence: CASSHEGYGYTF.

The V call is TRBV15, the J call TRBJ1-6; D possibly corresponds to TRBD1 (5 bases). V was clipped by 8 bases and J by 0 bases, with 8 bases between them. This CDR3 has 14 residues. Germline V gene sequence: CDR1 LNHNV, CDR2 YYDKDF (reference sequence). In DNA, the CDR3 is TGTGCCACCGCCCAGGGCTCCTATAATTCACCCCTCCACTTT. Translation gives CATAQGSYNSPLHF.

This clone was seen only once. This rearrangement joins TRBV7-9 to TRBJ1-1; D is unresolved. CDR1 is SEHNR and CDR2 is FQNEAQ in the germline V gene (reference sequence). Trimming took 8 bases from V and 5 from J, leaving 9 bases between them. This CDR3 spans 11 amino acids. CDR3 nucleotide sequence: TGTGCCAGCGCCCTTGGGACTGAAGCTTTCTTT. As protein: CASALGTEAFF.

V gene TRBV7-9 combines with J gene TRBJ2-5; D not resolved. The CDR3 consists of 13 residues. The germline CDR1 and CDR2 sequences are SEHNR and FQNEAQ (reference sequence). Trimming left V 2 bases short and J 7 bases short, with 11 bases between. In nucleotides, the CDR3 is TGTGCCAGCAGCTTATCCGTGGGCAGGACCCAGTACTTC. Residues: CASSLSVGRTQYF.

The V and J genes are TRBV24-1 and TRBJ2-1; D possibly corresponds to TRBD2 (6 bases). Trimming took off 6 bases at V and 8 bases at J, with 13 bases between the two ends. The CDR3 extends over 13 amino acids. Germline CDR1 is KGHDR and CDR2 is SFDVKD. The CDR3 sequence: CATSRGVEYEQFF. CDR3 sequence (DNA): TGTGCCACCAGTCGCGGGGTTGAGTATGAGCAGTTCTTC.

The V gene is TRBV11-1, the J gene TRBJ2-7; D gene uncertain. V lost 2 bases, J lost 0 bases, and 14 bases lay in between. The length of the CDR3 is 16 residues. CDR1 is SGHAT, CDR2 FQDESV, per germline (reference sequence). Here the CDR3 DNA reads TGTGCCAGCAGCTTACTACCTGCCGGCAGCTCCTACGAGCAGTACTTC. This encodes CASSLLPAGSSYEQYF.

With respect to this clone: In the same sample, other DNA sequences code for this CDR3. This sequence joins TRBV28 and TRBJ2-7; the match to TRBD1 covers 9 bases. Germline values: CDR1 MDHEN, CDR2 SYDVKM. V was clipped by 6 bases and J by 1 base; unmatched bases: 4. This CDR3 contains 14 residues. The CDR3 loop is CASRGQGGSYEQYF. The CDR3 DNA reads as TGTGCCAGCAGGGGACAGGGAGGTTCCTACGAGCAGTACTTC.

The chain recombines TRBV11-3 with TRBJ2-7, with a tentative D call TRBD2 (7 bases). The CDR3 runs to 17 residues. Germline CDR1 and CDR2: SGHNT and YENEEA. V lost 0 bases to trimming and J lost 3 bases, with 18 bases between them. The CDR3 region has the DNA TGTGCCAGCAGCTTAGATCCTGGCAGGGGAGGGAGCTACGAGCAGTACTTC. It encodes CASSLDPGRGGSYEQYF. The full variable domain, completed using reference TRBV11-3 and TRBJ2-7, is EAGVVQSPRYKIIEKKQPVAFWCNPISGHNTLYWYLQNLGQGPELLIRYENEEAVDDSQLPKDRFSAERLKGVDSTLKIQPAELGDSAVYLCASSLDPGRGGSYEQYFGPGTRLTVT.

The CDR3 loop is CAISPRDGPSGNTIYF. CDR3 DNA sequence: TGTGCCATCAGTCCCCGGGACGGACCCTCTGGAAACACCATATATTTT. The chain is built from TRBV10-3 and TRBJ1-3, with D possibly being TRBD1 (5 bases). Germline-derived CDR1 and CDR2 are ENHRY and SYGVKD. The CDR3 consists of 16 residues. The V and J ends lost 5 bases and 0 bases respectively, with 14 bases between them.

The CDR3 sequence: CATSREAGFYEQYF. In nucleotides, the CDR3 is TGTGCCACCAGCAGAGAGGCCGGATTCTACGAGCAGTACTTC. This chain connects TRBV15 to TRBJ2-7; D is ambiguous. CDR1 and CDR2 from the germline V gene are LNHNV and YYDKDF (reference sequence). V dropped 0 bases and J dropped 3 bases, with 9 bases sitting between them. This CDR3 comprises 14 residues.

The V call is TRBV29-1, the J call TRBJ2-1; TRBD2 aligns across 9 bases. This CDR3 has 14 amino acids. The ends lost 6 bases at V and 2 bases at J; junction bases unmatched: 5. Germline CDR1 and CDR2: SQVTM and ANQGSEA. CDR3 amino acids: CSVQQRGAYNEQFF. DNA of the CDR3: TGCAGCGTCCAACAGCGGGGGGCCTACAATGAGCAGTTCTTC.

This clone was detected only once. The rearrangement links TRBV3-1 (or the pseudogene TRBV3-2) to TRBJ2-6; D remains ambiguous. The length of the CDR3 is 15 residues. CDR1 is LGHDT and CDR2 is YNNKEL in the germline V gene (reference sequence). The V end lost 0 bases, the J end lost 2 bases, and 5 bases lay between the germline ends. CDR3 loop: CASSQEGTGANVLTF. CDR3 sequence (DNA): TGTGCCAGCAGCCAAGAGGGTACTGGGGCCAACGTCCTGACTTTC.

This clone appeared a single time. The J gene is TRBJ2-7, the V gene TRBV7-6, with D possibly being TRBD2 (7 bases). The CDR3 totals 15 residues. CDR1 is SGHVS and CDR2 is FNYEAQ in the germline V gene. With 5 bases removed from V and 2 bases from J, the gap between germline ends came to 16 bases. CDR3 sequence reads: CASSPGGTSPYEQYF. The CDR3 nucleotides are TGTGCCAGCAGCCCCGGGGGGACATCACCCTACGAGCAGTACTTC.

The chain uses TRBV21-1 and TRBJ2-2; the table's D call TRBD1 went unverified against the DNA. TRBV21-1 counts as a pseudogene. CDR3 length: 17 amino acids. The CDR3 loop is CASSKPGGQGKGGELFF. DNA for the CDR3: TGTGCCAGCAGCAAACCGGGCGGGCAGGGGAAAGGCGGGGAGCTGTTTTTT.

The CDR3 DNA reads TGTGCCAGCAGTTCCGGACGGATTAATGAAAAACTGTTTTTT. Residues: CASSSGRINEKLFF. The rearrangement links TRBV6-5 to TRBJ1-4, with unresolved D. This CDR3 comprises 14 residues. CDR1 and CDR2 from the germline V gene are MNHEY and SVGAGI. V lost 4 bases and J 4 bases, leaving 10 bases between the germline ends.

CDR3 in amino acids: CASSLGTSGSYNEQFF. DNA for the CDR3: TGTGCCAGCAGCTTAGGGACTAGCGGGTCGTACAATGAGCAGTTCTTC. The V gene is TRBV7-2, the J gene TRBJ2-1; TRBD2 matches 11 bases. The CDR3 is made up of 16 amino acids. Germline V lookup: CDR1 SGHTA, CDR2 FQGNSA. J gave up 4 bases and V 1 base, and 3 bases lay outside the gene matches.

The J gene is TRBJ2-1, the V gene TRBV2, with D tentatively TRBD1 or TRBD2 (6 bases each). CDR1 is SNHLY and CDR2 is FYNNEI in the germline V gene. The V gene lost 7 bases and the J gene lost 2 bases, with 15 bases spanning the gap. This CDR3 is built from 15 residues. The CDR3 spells CASNSGATPYNEQFF. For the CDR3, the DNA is TGTGCCAGCAACTCGGGGGCCACCCCCTACAATGAGCAGTTCTTC.

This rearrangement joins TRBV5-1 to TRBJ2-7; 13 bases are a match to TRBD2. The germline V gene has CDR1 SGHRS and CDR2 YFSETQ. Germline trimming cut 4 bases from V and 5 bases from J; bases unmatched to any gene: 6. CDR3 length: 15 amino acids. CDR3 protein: CASSRLAGGLDEQYF. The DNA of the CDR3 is TGCGCCAGCAGCAGACTAGCGGGGGGTCTGGACGAGCAGTACTTC.

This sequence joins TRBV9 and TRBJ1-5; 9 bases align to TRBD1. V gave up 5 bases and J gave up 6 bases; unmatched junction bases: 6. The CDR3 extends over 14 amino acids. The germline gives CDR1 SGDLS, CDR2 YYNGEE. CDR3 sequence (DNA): TGTGCCAGCAGTGGACCGGGACAGGGTCAGCCCCAGCATTTT. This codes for CASSGPGQGQPQHF.

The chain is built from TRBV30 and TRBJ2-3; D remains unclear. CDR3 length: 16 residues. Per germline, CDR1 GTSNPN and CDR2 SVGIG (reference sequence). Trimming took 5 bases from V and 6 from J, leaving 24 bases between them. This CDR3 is CAWSLDEGFWLDTQYF. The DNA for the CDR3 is TGTGCCTGGTCCTTAGACGAAGGTTTCTGGTTGGATACGCAGTATTTT.

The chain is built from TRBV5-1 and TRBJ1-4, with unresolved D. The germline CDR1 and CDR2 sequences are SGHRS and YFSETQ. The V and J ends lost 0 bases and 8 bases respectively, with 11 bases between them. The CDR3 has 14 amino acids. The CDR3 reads CASSLEGGEEKLFF. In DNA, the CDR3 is TGCGCCAGCAGCTTGGAGGGAGGAGAGGAAAAACTGTTTTTT.

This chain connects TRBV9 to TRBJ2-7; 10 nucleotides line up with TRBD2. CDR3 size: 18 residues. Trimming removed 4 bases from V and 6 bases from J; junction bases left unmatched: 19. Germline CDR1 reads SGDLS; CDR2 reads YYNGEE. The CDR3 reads CASSPEGLATRVRGEQYF. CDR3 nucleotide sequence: TGTGCCAGCAGCCCCGAGGGACTAGCGACTAGGGTCAGGGGCGAGCAGTACTTC.

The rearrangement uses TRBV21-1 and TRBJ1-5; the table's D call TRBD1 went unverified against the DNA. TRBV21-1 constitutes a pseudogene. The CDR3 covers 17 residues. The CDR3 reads CASSTETGLKGNQPQHF. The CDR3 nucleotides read TGTGCCAGCAGCACCGAGACAGGGTTGAAAGGCAATCAGCCCCAGCATTTT.